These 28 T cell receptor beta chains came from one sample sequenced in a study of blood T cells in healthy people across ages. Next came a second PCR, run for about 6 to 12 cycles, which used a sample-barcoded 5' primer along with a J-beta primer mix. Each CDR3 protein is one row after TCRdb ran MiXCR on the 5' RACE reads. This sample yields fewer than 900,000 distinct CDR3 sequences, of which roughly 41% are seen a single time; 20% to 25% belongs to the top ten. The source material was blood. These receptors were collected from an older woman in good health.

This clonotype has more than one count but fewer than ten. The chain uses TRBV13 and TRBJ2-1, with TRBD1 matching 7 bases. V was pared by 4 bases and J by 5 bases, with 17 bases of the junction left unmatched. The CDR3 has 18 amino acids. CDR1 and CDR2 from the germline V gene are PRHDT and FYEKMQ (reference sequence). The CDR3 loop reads CASSSPSTGSISDNEQFF. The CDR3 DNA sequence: TGTGCCAGCAGCTCACCCTCGACAGGGTCCATATCGGACAATGAGCAGTTCTTC.

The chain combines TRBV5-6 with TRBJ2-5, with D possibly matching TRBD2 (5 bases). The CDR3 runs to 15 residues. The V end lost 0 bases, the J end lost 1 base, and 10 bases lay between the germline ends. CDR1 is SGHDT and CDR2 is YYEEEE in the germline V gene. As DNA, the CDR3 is TGTGCCAGCAGCTTGGTTTTAGCGACCCAAGAGACCCAGTACTTC. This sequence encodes CASSLVLATQETQYF.

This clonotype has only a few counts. CDR3 amino acids: CSAETGTDTQYF. The CDR3 DNA reads TGCAGTGCCGAGACAGGCACAGATACGCAGTATTTT. The rearrangement uses TRBV20-1 and TRBJ2-3; D is possibly TRBD1 (5 bases). CDR1 is DFQATT, CDR2 SNEGSKA, per germline (reference sequence). This CDR3 spans 12 amino acids. Trimming took 6 bases from V and 1 from J, leaving 8 bases between them.

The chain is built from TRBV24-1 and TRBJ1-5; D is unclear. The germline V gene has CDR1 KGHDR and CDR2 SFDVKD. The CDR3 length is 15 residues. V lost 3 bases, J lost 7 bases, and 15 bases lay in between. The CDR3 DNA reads TGTGCCACCAGTGATCCCCGGGCCTCAGGACAGCCCCAGCATTTT. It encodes CATSDPRASGQPQHF.

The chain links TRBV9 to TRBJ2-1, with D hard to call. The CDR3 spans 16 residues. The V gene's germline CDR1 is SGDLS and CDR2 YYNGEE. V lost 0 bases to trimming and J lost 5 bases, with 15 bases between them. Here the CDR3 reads CASSVVGYLPDNEQFF. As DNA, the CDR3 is TGTGCCAGCAGCGTAGTAGGCTACCTCCCCGACAATGAGCAGTTCTTC.

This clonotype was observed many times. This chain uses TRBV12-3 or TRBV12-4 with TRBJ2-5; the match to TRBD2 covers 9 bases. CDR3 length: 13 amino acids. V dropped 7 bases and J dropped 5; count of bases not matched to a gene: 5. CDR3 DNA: TGTGCCAGCAACCTAGCGGGGATCGAGACCCAGTACTTC. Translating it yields CASNLAGIETQYF.

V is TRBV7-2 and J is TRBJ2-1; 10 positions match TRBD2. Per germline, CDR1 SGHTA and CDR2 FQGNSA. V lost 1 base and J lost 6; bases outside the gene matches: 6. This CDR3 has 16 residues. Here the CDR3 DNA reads TGTGCCAGCAGCTTAGGTCGAGCGGGAGGGTCCAATGAGCAGTTCTTC. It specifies CASSLGRAGGSNEQFF.

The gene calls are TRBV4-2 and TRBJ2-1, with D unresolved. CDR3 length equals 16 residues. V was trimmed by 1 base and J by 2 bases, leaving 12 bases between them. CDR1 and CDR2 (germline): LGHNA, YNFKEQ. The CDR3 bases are TGTGCCAGCAGCCAAGGTTTGGACCCTACCTACAATGAGCAGTTCTTC. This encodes CASSQGLDPTYNEQFF.

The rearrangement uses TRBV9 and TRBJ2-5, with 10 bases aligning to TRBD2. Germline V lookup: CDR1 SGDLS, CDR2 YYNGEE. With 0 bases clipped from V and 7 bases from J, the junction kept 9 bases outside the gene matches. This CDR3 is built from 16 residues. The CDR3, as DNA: TGTGCCAGCAGCGTAGGGACTAGCGGCGCCCCGGGGACCCAGTACTTC. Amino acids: CASSVGTSGAPGTQYF.

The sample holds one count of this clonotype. CDR3 amino acids: CSARDKGGWDTDTQYF. The CDR3 bases are TGCAGTGCTAGAGATAAAGGAGGTTGGGACACAGATACGCAGTATTTT. The genes are TRBV20-1 and TRBJ2-3; a possible D gene is TRBD2 (5 bases). Germline-derived CDR1 and CDR2 are DFQATT and SNEGSKA (reference sequence). The CDR3 sequence is 16 residues long. Trimming shortened V by 0 bases and J by 2 bases, and 15 bases separated the two germline ends.

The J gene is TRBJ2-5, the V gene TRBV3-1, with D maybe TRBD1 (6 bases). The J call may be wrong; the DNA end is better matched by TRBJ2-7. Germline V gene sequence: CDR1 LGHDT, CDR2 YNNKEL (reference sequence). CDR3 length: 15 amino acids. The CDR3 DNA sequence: TGTGCCAGCAGCCACCAGGGGACGGAGAGCTACGAGCAGTACTTC. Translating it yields CASSHQGTESYEQYF.

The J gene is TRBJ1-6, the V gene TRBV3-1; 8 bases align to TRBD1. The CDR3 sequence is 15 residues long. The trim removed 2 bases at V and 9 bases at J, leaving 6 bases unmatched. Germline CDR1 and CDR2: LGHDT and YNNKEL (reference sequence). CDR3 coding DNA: TGTGCCAGCAGCCAATCCGGACAGGGTGGTTCACCCCTCCACTTT. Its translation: CASSQSGQGGSPLHF. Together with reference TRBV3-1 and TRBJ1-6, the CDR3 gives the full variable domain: DTAVSQTPKYLVTQMGNDKSIKCEQNLGHDTMYWYKQDSKKFLKIMFSYNNKELIINETVPNRFSPKSPDKAHLNLHINSLELGDSAVYFCASSQSGQGGSPLHFGNGTRLTVT.

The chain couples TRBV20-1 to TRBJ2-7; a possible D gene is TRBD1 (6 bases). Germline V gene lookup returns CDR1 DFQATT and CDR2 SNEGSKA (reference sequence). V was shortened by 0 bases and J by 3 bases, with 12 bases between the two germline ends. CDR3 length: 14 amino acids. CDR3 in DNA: TGCAGTGCTAGAGATGGCAGGGGCTACTACGAGCAGTACTTC. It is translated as CSARDGRGYYEQYF.

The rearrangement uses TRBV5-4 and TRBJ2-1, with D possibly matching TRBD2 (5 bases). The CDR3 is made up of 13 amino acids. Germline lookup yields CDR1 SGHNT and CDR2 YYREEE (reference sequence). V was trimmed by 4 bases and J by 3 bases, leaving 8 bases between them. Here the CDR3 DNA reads TGTGCCAGCAGCAACCGGGACTACAATGAGCAGTTCTTC. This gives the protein CASSNRDYNEQFF.

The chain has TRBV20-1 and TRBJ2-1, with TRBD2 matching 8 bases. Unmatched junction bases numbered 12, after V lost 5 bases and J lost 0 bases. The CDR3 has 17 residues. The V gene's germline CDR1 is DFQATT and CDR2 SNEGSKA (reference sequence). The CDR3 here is CSAQLTGGGLSYNEQFF. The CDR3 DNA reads TGCAGTGCTCAACTAACGGGGGGGGGACTCTCCTACAATGAGCAGTTCTTC.

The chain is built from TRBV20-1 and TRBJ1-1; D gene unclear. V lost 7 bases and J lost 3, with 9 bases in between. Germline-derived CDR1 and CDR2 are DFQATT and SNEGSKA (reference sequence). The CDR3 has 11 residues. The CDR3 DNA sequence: TGCAGTGTCATAGTCCACACTGAAGCTTTCTTT. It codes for CSVIVHTEAFF.

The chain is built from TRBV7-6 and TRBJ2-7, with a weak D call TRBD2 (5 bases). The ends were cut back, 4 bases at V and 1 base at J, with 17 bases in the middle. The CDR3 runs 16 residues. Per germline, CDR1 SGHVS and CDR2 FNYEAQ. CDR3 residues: CASSSEGIDSSYEQYF. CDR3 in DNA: TGTGCCAGCAGCTCCGAGGGAATCGACTCTTCCTACGAGCAGTACTTC.

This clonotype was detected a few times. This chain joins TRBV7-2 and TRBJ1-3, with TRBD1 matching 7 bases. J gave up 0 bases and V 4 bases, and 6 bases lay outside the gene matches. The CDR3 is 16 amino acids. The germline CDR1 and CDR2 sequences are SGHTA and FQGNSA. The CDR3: CASSSDRAYSGNTIYF. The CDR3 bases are TGTGCCAGCAGCTCTGACAGGGCATACTCTGGAAACACCATATATTTT. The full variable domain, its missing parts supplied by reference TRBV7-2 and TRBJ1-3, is GAGVSQSPSNKVTEKGKDVELRCDPISGHTALYWYRQSLGQGLEFLIYFQGNSAPDKSGLPSDRFSAERTGGSVSTLTIQRTQQEDSAVYLCASSSDRAYSGNTIYFGEGSWLTVV.

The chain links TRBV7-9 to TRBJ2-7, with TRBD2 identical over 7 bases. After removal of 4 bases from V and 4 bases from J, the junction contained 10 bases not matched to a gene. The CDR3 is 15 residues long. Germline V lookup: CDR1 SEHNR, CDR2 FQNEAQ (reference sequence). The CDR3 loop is CASSSPGGVGYEQYF. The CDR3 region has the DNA TGTGCCAGCAGCTCCCCTGGGGGGGTAGGGTACGAGCAGTACTTC.

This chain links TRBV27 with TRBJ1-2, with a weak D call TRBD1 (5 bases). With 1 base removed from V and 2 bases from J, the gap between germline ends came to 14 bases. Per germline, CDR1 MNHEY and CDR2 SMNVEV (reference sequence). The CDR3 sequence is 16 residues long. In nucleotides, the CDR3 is TGTGCCAGCAGTTTATTAGGGTTGGGACCGAACTATGGCTACACCTTC. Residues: CASSLLGLGPNYGYTF.

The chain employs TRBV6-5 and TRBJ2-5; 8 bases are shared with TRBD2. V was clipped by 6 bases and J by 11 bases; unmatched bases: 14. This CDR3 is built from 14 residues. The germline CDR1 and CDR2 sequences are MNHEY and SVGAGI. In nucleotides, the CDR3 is TGTGCCAGCAGCCCCGGGACTAGTTCCCGTGAGCAGTACTTC. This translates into CASSPGTSSREQYF.

CDR3 residues: CASSLDGLRRETQYF. In DNA, the CDR3 is TGCGCCAGCAGCTTGGATGGACTCCGCAGGGAGACCCAGTACTTC. The chain links TRBV5-1 to TRBJ2-5; possible D gene TRBD2, 5 bases. Between the trimmed V and J ends, which lost 0 bases and 5 bases, there was a span of 14 bases. Germline assignment: CDR1 SGHRS and CDR2 YFSETQ. This CDR3 has 15 residues. The variable domain in full, completed from reference TRBV5-1 and TRBJ2-5, reads KAGVTQTPRYLIKTRGQQVTLSCSPISGHRSVSWYQQTPGQGLQFLFEYFSETQRNKGNFPGRFSGRQFSNSRSEMNVSTLELGDSALYLCASSLDGLRRETQYFGPGTRLLVL.

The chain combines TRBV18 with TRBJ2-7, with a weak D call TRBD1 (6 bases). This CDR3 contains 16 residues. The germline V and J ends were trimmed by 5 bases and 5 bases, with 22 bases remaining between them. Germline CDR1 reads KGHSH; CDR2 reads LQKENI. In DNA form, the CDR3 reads TGTGCCAGCTCAAACCCAGGGGCGGTGGGGAAGAACGAGCAGTACTTC. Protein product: CASSNPGAVGKNEQYF.

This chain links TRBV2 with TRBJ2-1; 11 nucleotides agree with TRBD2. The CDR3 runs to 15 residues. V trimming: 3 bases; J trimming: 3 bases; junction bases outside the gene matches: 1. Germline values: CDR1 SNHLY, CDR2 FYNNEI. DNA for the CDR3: TGTGCCAGCAGTGACGGGACTAGCGGCTACAATGAGCAGTTCTTC. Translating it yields CASSDGTSGYNEQFF.

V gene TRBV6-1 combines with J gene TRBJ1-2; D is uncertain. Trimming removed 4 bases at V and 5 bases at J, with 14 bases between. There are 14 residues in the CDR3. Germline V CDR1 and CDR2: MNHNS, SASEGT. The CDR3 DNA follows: TGTGCCAGCAGTGGAATATCAGTGAGTTATGGCTACACCTTC. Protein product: CASSGISVSYGYTF.

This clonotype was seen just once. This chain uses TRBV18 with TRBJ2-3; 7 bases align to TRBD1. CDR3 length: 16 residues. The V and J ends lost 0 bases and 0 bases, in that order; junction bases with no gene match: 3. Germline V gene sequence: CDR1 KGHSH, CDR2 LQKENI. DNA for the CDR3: TGTGCCAGCTCACCACCGGGGACAGAGAGCACAGATACGCAGTATTTT. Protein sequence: CASSPPGTESTDTQYF.

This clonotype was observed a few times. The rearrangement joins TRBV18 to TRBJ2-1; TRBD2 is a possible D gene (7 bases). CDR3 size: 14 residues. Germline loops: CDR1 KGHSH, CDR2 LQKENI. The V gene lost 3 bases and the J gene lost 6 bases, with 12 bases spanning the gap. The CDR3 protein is CASSPGGPVNEQFF. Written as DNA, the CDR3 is TGTGCCAGCTCACCGGGGGGGCCTGTCAATGAGCAGTTCTTC.

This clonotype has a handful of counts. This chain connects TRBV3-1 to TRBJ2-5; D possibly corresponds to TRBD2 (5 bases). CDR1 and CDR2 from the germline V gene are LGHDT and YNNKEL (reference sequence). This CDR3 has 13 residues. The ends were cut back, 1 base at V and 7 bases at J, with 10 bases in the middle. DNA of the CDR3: TGTGCCAGCAGCCAAGGTCTACTAGGGACCCAGTACTTC. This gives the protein CASSQGLLGTQYF.